The rows below give T cell receptor beta chains drawn from one sample of a study of cytomegalovirus exposure and HLA in healthy donors. TCRdb's table, derived via immunoSEQ multiplex PCR, lists solely in-frame clones and lacks some. The sample has around 50,000 clones, approximately 65% seen once. The sequencing input was PBMCs. These receptors came from a man aged 30 to 39 in good health and CMV-seronegative. Each CDR3 is given with its conserved first and last residue. D genes are given only for firm matches. Only some rows state a clone size, as once, few, many or a class for expanded clones.

D gene: TRBD1
J gene: TRBJ1-2
clone size: .
V gene: TRBV7-9
CDR3 protein: CASSPRTGGSLNYGYTF
CDR3 DNA: TGTGCCAGCAGCCCACGGACAGGGGGCAGTTTAAACTATGGCTACACCTTC

D gene: TRBD2
J gene: TRBJ2-7
clone size: .
V gene: TRBV7-9
CDR3 protein: CASSWTSGRTYEQYF
CDR3 DNA: TGTGCCAGCAGCTGGACTAGCGGGAGAACCTACGAGCAGTACTTC

D gene: TRBD1
J gene: TRBJ1-2
clone size: .
V gene: TRBV2
CDR3 protein: CASSARVTGGGYTF
CDR3 DNA: TGTGCCAGCAGTGCCAGGGTGACAGGGGGCGGCTACACCTTC

D gene: .
J gene: TRBJ2-5
clone size: .
V gene: TRBV9
CDR3 protein: CASSVGLAGGETQYF
CDR3 DNA: TGTGCCAGCAGCGTAGGACTTGCGGGTGGGGAGACCCAGTACTTC

D gene: TRBD2
J gene: TRBJ2-7
clone size: once
V gene: TRBV15
CDR3 protein: CATSREAGGPYEQYF
CDR3 DNA: TGTGCCACCAGCAGAGAGGCGGGAGGGCCATACGAGCAGTACTTC

D gene: TRBD1
J gene: TRBJ2-7
clone size: .
V gene: TRBV5-1
CDR3 protein: CASSVGTGSYEQYF
CDR3 DNA: TGCGCCAGCAGCGTTGGGACAGGGAGCTACGAGCAGTACTTC

D gene: .
J gene: TRBJ1-1
clone size: .
V gene: TRBV19
CDR3 protein: CASSIRGMNTEAFF
CDR3 DNA: TGTGCCAGTAGTATCAGGGGAATGAACACTGAAGCTTTCTTT

D gene: TRBD1
J gene: TRBJ2-6
clone size: .
V gene: TRBV27
CDR3 protein: CASSMAGTGGFGANVLTF
CDR3 DNA: TGTGCCAGCAGTATGGCCGGGACAGGGGGTTTTGGGGCCAACGTCCTGACTTTC

D gene: .
J gene: TRBJ2-7
clone size: .
V gene: TRBV2
CDR3 protein: CASSERRGLPDEQYF
CDR3 DNA: TGTGCCAGCAGCGAACGTCGGGGGTTACCGGACGAGCAGTACTTC

D gene: .
J gene: TRBJ2-1
clone size: .
V gene: TRBV7-9
CDR3 protein: CASSLVGSLPHNEQFF
CDR3 DNA: TGTGCCAGCAGCTTAGTAGGTAGCCTACCCCACAATGAGCAGTTCTTC

D gene: .
J gene: TRBJ2-7
clone size: .
V gene: TRBV20-1
CDR3 protein: CSARASYEQYF
CDR3 DNA: TGCAGTGCTAGAGCTAGCTACGAGCAGTACTTC

D gene: .
J gene: TRBJ2-3
clone size: once
V gene: TRBV11-2
CDR3 protein: CASSLWQEGADTQYF
CDR3 DNA: TGTGCCAGCAGCTTATGGCAGGAGGGTGCGGATACGCAGTATTTT

D gene: TRBD2
J gene: TRBJ2-1
clone size: .
V gene: TRBV7-6
CDR3 protein: CASSLYAGGTVNEQFF
CDR3 DNA: TGTGCCAGCAGCTTATATGCGGGAGGAACCGTCAATGAGCAGTTCTTC

D gene: .
J gene: TRBJ2-7
clone size: once
V gene: TRBV27
CDR3 protein: CASGAGSAPTYEQYF
CDR3 DNA: TGTGCCAGCGGGGCTGGCTCCGCACCCACCTACGAGCAGTACTTC

D gene: TRBD2
J gene: TRBJ2-7
clone size: .
V gene: TRBV2
CDR3 protein: CASRPLAGVAYEQYF
CDR3 DNA: TGTGCCAGCAGACCCCTAGCGGGGGTCGCCTACGAGCAGTACTTC

D gene: .
J gene: TRBJ1-1
clone size: .
V gene: TRBV2
CDR3 protein: CASSDEGNTEAFF
CDR3 DNA: TGTGCCAGCAGTGATGAGGGAAACACTGAAGCTTTCTTT

D gene: TRBD2
J gene: TRBJ2-7
clone size: .
V gene: TRBV7-9
CDR3 protein: CASSYAGRAREQYF
CDR3 DNA: TGTGCCAGCAGCTATGCCGGGAGGGCCCGCGAGCAGTACTTC

D gene: TRBD2
J gene: TRBJ2-1
clone size: .
V gene: TRBV4-1
CDR3 protein: CASSQLAGGAYNEQFF
CDR3 DNA: TGCGCCAGCAGCCAATTAGCGGGAGGAGCCTACAATGAGCAGTTCTTC

D gene: .
J gene: TRBJ1-2
clone size: .
V gene: TRBV5-8
CDR3 protein: CASNHVGGTNYGYTF
CDR3 DNA: TGTGCCAGCAACCACGTCGGGGGTACTAACTATGGCTACACCTTC

D gene: TRBD2
J gene: TRBJ2-3
clone size: .
V gene: TRBV30
CDR3 protein: CAWGSGLAGTDTQYF
CDR3 DNA: TGTGCCTGGGGCTCGGGACTAGCGGGCACAGATACGCAGTATTTT

D gene: TRBD2
J gene: TRBJ2-7
clone size: .
V gene: TRBV5-1
CDR3 protein: CASSLVAGGPPYEQYF
CDR3 DNA: TGCGCCAGCAGCTTGGTAGCGGGAGGCCCACCCTACGAGCAGTACTTC

D gene: .
J gene: TRBJ2-7
clone size: few
V gene: TRBV15
CDR3 protein: CATSDATYEQYF
CDR3 DNA: TGTGCCACCAGCGATGCTACCTACGAGCAGTACTTC

D gene: .
J gene: TRBJ2-5
clone size: .
V gene: TRBV2
CDR3 protein: CASRIGGSQETQYF
CDR3 DNA: TGTGCCAGCAGGATAGGCGGCAGCCAAGAGACCCAGTACTTC

D gene: .
J gene: TRBJ1-1
clone size: .
V gene: TRBV2
CDR3 protein: CASSEDSGGVTEAFF
CDR3 DNA: TGTGCCAGCAGTGAAGATTCTGGGGGCGTTACTGAAGCTTTCTTT

D gene: .
J gene: TRBJ2-7
clone size: .
V gene: TRBV6-1
CDR3 protein: CASFGAGRHEQYF
CDR3 DNA: TGTGCCAGCTTCGGGGCAGGGAGGCACGAGCAGTACTTC

D gene: .
J gene: TRBJ2-4
clone size: .
V gene: TRBV2
CDR3 protein: CASKKDRKNIQYF
CDR3 DNA: TGTGCCAGCAAAAAGGACAGAAAAAACATTCAGTACTTC

D gene: .
J gene: TRBJ1-5
clone size: .
V gene: TRBV5-1
CDR3 protein: CASSSGHMQSAPQHF
CDR3 DNA: TGCGCCAGCAGCTCGGGACACATGCAATCAGCGCCCCAGCATTTT

D gene: .
J gene: TRBJ1-1
clone size: .
V gene: TRBV10-1
CDR3 protein: CASPGHNTEAFF
CDR3 DNA: TGCGCCAGTCCGGGACACAACACTGAAGCTTTCTTT

D gene: .
J gene: TRBJ1-1
clone size: .
V gene: TRBV2
CDR3 protein: CASSEQGPSPEAFF
CDR3 DNA: TGTGCCAGCAGTGAACAGGGGCCCTCTCCTGAAGCTTTCTTT

D gene: TRBD2
J gene: TRBJ2-7
clone size: .
V gene: TRBV6-6
CDR3 protein: CASSLAGGYEQYF
CDR3 DNA: TGTGCCAGCAGCCTAGCGGGAGGATACGAGCAGTACTTC

D gene: .
J gene: TRBJ1-2
clone size: .
V gene: TRBV27
CDR3 protein: CASSFSGRGGGYTF
CDR3 DNA: TGTGCCAGCAGTTTTTCCGGTCGGGGGGGAGGCTACACCTTC

D gene: .
J gene: TRBJ2-5
clone size: .
V gene: TRBV7-6
CDR3 protein: CASSLPGGETQYF
CDR3 DNA: TGTGCCAGCAGCCTTCCTGGGGGGGAGACCCAGTACTTC

D gene: .
J gene: TRBJ2-7
clone size: .
V gene: TRBV2
CDR3 protein: CASSENTYEQYF
CDR3 DNA: TGTGCCAGCAGTGAAAACACCTACGAGCAGTACTTC

D gene: TRBD1
J gene: TRBJ1-6
clone size: few
V gene: TRBV29-1
CDR3 protein: CSVGTGEGSPLHF
CDR3 DNA: TGCAGCGTCGGGACAGGGGAAGGGTCACCCCTCCACTTT

D gene: .
J gene: TRBJ1-2
clone size: few
V gene: TRBV5-1
CDR3 protein: CASSLNTGSYGYTF
CDR3 DNA: TGCGCCAGCAGCTTAAACACAGGGAGCTATGGCTACACCTTC

D gene: TRBD1
J gene: TRBJ1-1
clone size: few
V gene: TRBV6-1
CDR3 protein: CASERTGMTEAFF
CDR3 DNA: TGTGCCAGCGAAAGGACAGGGATGACTGAAGCTTTCTTT

D gene: .
J gene: TRBJ2-7
clone size: few
V gene: TRBV2
CDR3 protein: CASSDPQEIYEQYF
CDR3 DNA: TGTGCCAGCAGTGACCCTCAGGAAATCTACGAGCAGTACTTC

D gene: .
J gene: TRBJ2-7
clone size: .
V gene: TRBV6-5
CDR3 protein: CASSYWGRGVYEQYF
CDR3 DNA: TGTGCCAGCAGTTACTGGGGCAGAGGAGTCTACGAGCAGTACTTC

D gene: .
J gene: TRBJ2-7
clone size: .
V gene: TRBV27
CDR3 protein: CASSVLAGEQYF
CDR3 DNA: TGTGCCAGCAGTGTCCTAGCTGGCGAGCAGTACTTC

D gene: .
J gene: TRBJ1-2
clone size: .
V gene: TRBV10-3
CDR3 protein: CAISDRQSPYGYTF
CDR3 DNA: TGTGCCATCAGCGACCGACAGAGCCCCTATGGCTACACCTTC

D gene: .
J gene: TRBJ1-1
clone size: .
V gene: TRBV29-1
CDR3 protein: CSVALAFNTEAFF
CDR3 DNA: TGCAGCGTCGCCTTAGCATTCAACACTGAAGCTTTCTTT

D gene: .
J gene: TRBJ2-2
clone size: once
V gene: TRBV6-5
CDR3 protein: CASSYEGAGTGELFF
CDR3 DNA: TGTGCCAGCAGTTACGAGGGCGCTGGCACCGGGGAGCTGTTTTTT

D gene: .
J gene: TRBJ1-5
clone size: .
V gene: TRBV7-9
CDR3 protein: CASSLVGANQPQHF
CDR3 DNA: TGTGCCAGCAGCTTAGTGGGGGCCAATCAGCCCCAGCATTTT

D gene: .
J gene: TRBJ2-5
clone size: .
V gene: TRBV7-6
CDR3 protein: CASTTPGQQETQYF
CDR3 DNA: TGTGCCAGCACCACCCCTGGGCAGCAAGAGACCCAGTACTTC

D gene: TRBD2
J gene: TRBJ2-1
clone size: .
V gene: TRBV30
CDR3 protein: CAWMSGPLAGVYNEQFF
CDR3 DNA: TGTGCCTGGATGTCCGGGCCACTAGCGGGAGTCTACAATGAGCAGTTCTTC

D gene: .
J gene: TRBJ1-1
clone size: .
V gene: TRBV7-9
CDR3 protein: CASSLARIMNTEAFF
CDR3 DNA: TGTGCCAGCAGCTTAGCGAGGATCATGAACACTGAAGCTTTCTTT